A single sample is the source of the 18 T cell receptor beta chains below, sequenced in a study of cytomegalovirus exposure and HLA in healthy donors. The primer mix had 60 Vbeta and 13 Jbeta primers. Using immunoSEQ multiplex PCR, the repertoire was profiled, and TCRdb retains in-frame clones only, with some absent. This sample carries approximately 150,000 clones, around 80% of them seen once, and the ten largest clones take roughly 1.4%. The sequencing sample was made of PBMCs. These receptors originate from a woman in her 30s in good health and CMV-seropositive.

This clone has only a few counts. The rearrangement uses TRBV7-7 and TRBJ2-7; D is perhaps TRBD2 (7 bases). Trimming removed 5 bases from V and 6 bases from J, with 23 bases in between. CDR3 size: 16 residues. Germline V gives CDR1 SSHAT, CDR2 FNYEAQ (reference sequence). The CDR3: CASSPRGGDLLAEQYF. The CDR3 DNA follows: TGTGCCAGCAGCCCTCGAGGGGGGGACCTCCTGGCCGAGCAGTACTTC. The variable domain in full, completed from reference TRBV7-7 and TRBJ2-7, reads GAGVSQSPRYKVTKRGQDVTLRCDPISSHATLYWYQQALGQGPEFLTYFNYEAQPDKSGLPSDRFSAERPEGSISTLTIQRTEQRDSAMYRCASSPRGGDLLAEQYFGPGTRLTVT.

This clone was seen a few times. V and J are TRBV27 and TRBJ2-7, with a tentative D call TRBD1 (6 bases). Germline loops: CDR1 MNHEY, CDR2 SMNVEV (reference sequence). This CDR3 contains 16 residues. Trimming cost V 4 bases and J 0 bases, with 16 bases left between them. The CDR3 reads CASSYSSGVSSYEQYF. CDR3 DNA: TGTGCCAGCAGTTATTCTTCAGGGGTTAGCTCCTACGAGCAGTACTTC.

CDR3 bases: TGTGCCTGGAGGAGGGACAGGAGGAACACTGAAGCTTTCTTT. Translating it yields CAWRRDRRNTEAFF. This rearrangement joins TRBV30 to TRBJ1-1; 8 positions agree with TRBD1. V shed 3 bases, J shed 1 base, and the junction held 4 bases outside the gene matches. The CDR3 is made up of 14 amino acids. Germline loops: CDR1 GTSNPN, CDR2 SVGIG (reference sequence).

The V gene is TRBV5-1, the J gene TRBJ2-5; D gene uncertain. In germline, CDR1 is SGHRS, CDR2 YFSETQ. This CDR3 is 11 amino acids long. V dropped 6 bases and J dropped 2 bases, with 5 bases sitting between them. The CDR3 here is CASTSQETQYF. In nucleotides, the CDR3 is TGCGCCAGCACCTCTCAAGAGACCCAGTACTTC.

This clone was detected only once. The chain links TRBV7-2 to TRBJ2-3, with 8 positions matching TRBD2. J lost 2 bases, V lost 4 bases, and 5 bases had no gene match. The CDR3 loop spans 15 amino acids. Per the germline V gene, CDR1 is SGHTA and CDR2 is FQGNSA. The CDR3 is CASSSGRASTDTQYF. The CDR3 DNA is TGTGCCAGCAGCTCCGGGAGGGCCTCCACAGATACGCAGTATTTT. Based on the CDR3 plus reference TRBV7-2 and TRBJ2-3, the full variable domain is GAGVSQSPSNKVTEKGKDVELRCDPISGHTALYWYRQSLGQGLEFLIYFQGNSAPDKSGLPSDRFSAERTGGSVSTLTIQRTQQEDSAVYLCASSSGRASTDTQYFGPGTRLTVL.

This clone was seen only once. The chain couples TRBV11-2 to TRBJ2-1, with 11 bases that match TRBD2. V lost 4 bases, J lost 8 bases, and 13 bases stayed unmatched. Germline V gene data show CDR1 as SGHAT and CDR2 as FQNNGV. The CDR3 has 17 amino acids. The CDR3 nucleotides are TGTGCCAGCAGCTACCGAGGGGGGACTAGCGGTTCGGATGAGCAGTTCTTC. Its protein is CASSYRGGTSGSDEQFF.

The rearrangement joins TRBV7-3 to TRBJ2-2; 11 positions match TRBD2. Germline values: CDR1 SGHTA, CDR2 FQGTGA. Trimming cost V 1 base and J 0 bases; bases outside gene matches: 7. CDR3 length equals 19 residues. Here the CDR3 DNA reads TGTGCCAGCAGCTTAAGGGTTAGCGGGAGGGCCGCGAACACCGGGGAGCTGTTTTTT. This sequence encodes CASSLRVSGRAANTGELFF.

The J gene is TRBJ2-7, the V gene TRBV28; 8 bases map to TRBD2. CDR1 is MDHEN and CDR2 is SYDVKM in the germline V gene. J was trimmed by 4 bases and V by 5 bases; bases with no gene match: 22. The CDR3 is 19 amino acids. The CDR3 nucleotides read TGTGCCAGCAGTACCAAGCCCCTAAGGCGGGAGGTTGCCCAATACGAGCAGTACTTC. Translated, it gives CASSTKPLRREVAQYEQYF.

This sequence joins TRBV14 and TRBJ1-2, with D possibly TRBD1 on 5 matching bases. Germline-derived CDR1 and CDR2 are SGHDN and FVKESK. Trimming shortened V by 3 bases and J by 4 bases, and 27 bases separated the two germline ends. CDR3 size: 19 residues. CDR3 DNA sequence: TGTGCCAGCAGCCATCCCCCGGGGGGACTCCTGGGGTCCCCCTATGGCTACACCTTC. It specifies CASSHPPGGLLGSPYGYTF.

Details on this clone: Other DNA sequences in the same sample also yield this CDR3. The chain combines TRBV5-1 with TRBJ2-7, with TRBD1 matching over 7 bases. The CDR3 length is 14 residues. V lost 0 bases, J lost 3 bases, and 3 bases stayed unmatched. Germline CDR1 reads SGHRS; CDR2 reads YFSETQ. CDR3 sequence reads: CASSLGQGLYEQYF. DNA of the CDR3: TGCGCCAGCAGCTTGGGACAGGGTCTCTACGAGCAGTACTTC.

The chain uses TRBV5-1 and TRBJ2-7; 11 nucleotides align to TRBD1. The CDR3 runs 15 residues. Germline CDR1 reads SGHRS; CDR2 reads YFSETQ. The ends lost 0 bases at V and 4 bases at J; junction bases unmatched: 3. CDR3 sequence reads: CASSLGDRGLYEQYF. Here the CDR3 DNA reads TGCGCCAGCAGCTTGGGGGACAGGGGGTTATACGAGCAGTACTTC.

The CDR3 region has the DNA TGTGCCAGCAGCTTAACAGGGGTGGGCACTGAAGCTTTCTTT. Translated, it gives CASSLTGVGTEAFF. V usage is TRBV7-2 and J usage is TRBJ1-1; 7 bases align to TRBD1. The CDR3 is 14 amino acids. The germline CDR1 and CDR2 sequences are SGHTA and FQGNSA. V shed 2 bases, J shed 4 bases, and the junction held 4 bases outside the gene matches.

V usage is TRBV7-2 and J usage is TRBJ2-1; 9 nucleotides match TRBD2. CDR3 length: 17 amino acids. CDR1 and CDR2 from the germline V gene are SGHTA and FQGNSA. V shed 2 bases, J shed 0 bases, and the junction held 5 bases outside the gene matches. This CDR3 is CASSLRLAGSSYNEQFF. CDR3 in DNA: TGTGCCAGCAGCTTAAGGCTAGCGGGAAGCTCCTACAATGAGCAGTTCTTC.

For the CDR3, the DNA is TGTGCCAGCAGTTTATATCAGCGGGAGAAGTTCTTC. Translating it yields CASSLYQREKFF. The chain employs TRBV27 and TRBJ2-1; the match to TRBD2 covers 8 bases. Germline V gene lookup returns CDR1 MNHEY and CDR2 SMNVEV (reference sequence). Trimming cost V 1 base and J 14 bases; bases outside gene matches: 4. The CDR3 runs 12 residues.

This clone was counted a single time. The CDR3 region has the DNA TGTGCCAGCAGCGTCGGGAGTGTCTCCTACGAGCAGTACTTC. This encodes CASSVGSVSYEQYF. The chain employs TRBV7-9 and TRBJ2-7; tentatively, D is TRBD2 (6 bases). The germline V gene encodes CDR1 SEHNR and CDR2 FQNEAQ (reference sequence). V dropped 5 bases and J dropped 0 bases, with 11 bases sitting between them. This CDR3 contains 14 residues. Full variable domain (rest looked up from reference TRBV7-9 and TRBJ2-7): DTGVSQNPRHKITKRGQNVTFRCDPISEHNRLYWYRQTLGQGPEFLTYFQNEAQLEKSRLLSDRFSAERPKGSFSTLEIQRTEQGDSAMYLCASSVGSVSYEQYFGPGTRLTVT.

The chain couples TRBV7-9 to TRBJ2-7; 10 nucleotides agree with TRBD1. CDR1 and CDR2 from the germline V gene are SEHNR and FQNEAQ (reference sequence). This CDR3 spans 14 amino acids. Trimming removed 8 bases from V and 4 bases from J; junction bases left unmatched: 8. CDR3 bases: TGTGCCAGCCGATCCGGGACAGGGGTATACGAGCAGTACTTC. This encodes CASRSGTGVYEQYF.

The CDR3 region is CASSDPGLAGHEQFF. The CDR3 coding sequence is TGTGCCAGCAGTGATCCGGGACTAGCGGGCCATGAGCAGTTCTTC. The chain has TRBV6-1 and TRBJ2-1, with 12 bases lining up with TRBD2. This CDR3 comprises 15 residues. V shed 3 bases and J 8 bases; nucleotides not matched to a gene: 5. Germline loops: CDR1 MNHNS, CDR2 SASEGT.

The chain uses TRBV12-5 and TRBJ1-5, with a weak D call TRBD1 (5 bases). CDR3 length: 14 amino acids. Trimming took off 1 base at V and 6 bases at J, with 10 bases between the two ends. Germline loops: CDR1 LGHNT, CDR2 FRNRAP. The DNA of the CDR3 is TGTGCTAGTGGTTTGGGGGGCGTCGGTCAGCCCCAGCATTTT. As protein: CASGLGGVGQPQHF.